Reported below is one TCR beta chain. Seattle cases were enrolled at active infection and followed longitudinally. Germline CDR1 is SGHDN and CDR2 is FVKESK. V gave up 1 base and J gave up 7 bases, with 10 bases separating them. The CDR3 runs 14 residues. As handled by the study authors: From reference gene primer amplification, estimates of nucleated cell counts were derived. This table comes from immunoSEQ multiplex PCR, and its TCRdb copy is limited to in-frame clones, with some not included. V, J and clone size reflect that table, while D and trimming were determined from the DNA. The sample lists 100,000 to 150,000 clones; 81% were seen once. The data stem from a study of blood T cell repertoires in COVID-19. Study summary: Some COVID-19 samples were acute and others convalescent; all came from the United States, Italy and Spain. In each case, the material was cDNA or gDNA derived from T cells, B-cell-depleted T cells, or PBMCs.

Sample: peripheral blood. V and J are TRBV14 and TRBJ1-4, with TRBD1 as a possible D gene (6 bases). This TCR came from a man aged 30-40 years with COVID-19, enrolled during active disease. The CDR3 is CASSQGGTLEKLFF. CDR3 coding DNA: TGTGCCAGCAGCCAAGGTGGGACACTTGAAAAACTGTTTTTT.